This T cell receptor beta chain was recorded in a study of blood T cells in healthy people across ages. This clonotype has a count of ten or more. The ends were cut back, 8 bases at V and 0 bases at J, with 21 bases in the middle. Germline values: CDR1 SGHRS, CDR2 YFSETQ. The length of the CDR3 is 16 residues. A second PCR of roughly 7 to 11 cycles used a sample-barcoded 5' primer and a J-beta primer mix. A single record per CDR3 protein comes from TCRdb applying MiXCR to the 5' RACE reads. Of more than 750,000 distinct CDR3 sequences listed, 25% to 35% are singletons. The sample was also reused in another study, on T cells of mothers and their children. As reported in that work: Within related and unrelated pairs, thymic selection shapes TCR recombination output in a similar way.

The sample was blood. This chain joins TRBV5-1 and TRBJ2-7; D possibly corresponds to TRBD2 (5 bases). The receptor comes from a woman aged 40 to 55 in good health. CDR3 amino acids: CASGEHSDFPSYEQYF. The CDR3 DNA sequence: TGCGCCAGTGGGGAGCACAGCGACTTTCCCTCCTACGAGCAGTACTTC.